The 9 T cell receptor beta chains reported below all come from one sample, sequenced in a study of blood T cell repertoires in COVID-19. This table comes from immunoSEQ multiplex PCR, and its TCRdb copy is limited to in-frame clones, with some not included. The sample yields some 73,000 clones, approximately 83% seen once. The sample taken for sequencing was peripheral blood. The receptor source for this set is a human donor in a cohort sampled during active COVID-19.

V is TRBV18 and J is TRBJ2-7, with unresolved D. V lost 3 bases and J 4 bases, leaving 16 bases between the germline ends. Germline loops: CDR1 KGHSH, CDR2 LQKENI. The CDR3 totals 15 residues. This CDR3 is CASSPLTRSWYEQYF. As DNA, the CDR3 is TGTGCCAGCTCACCTCTGACCCGGAGTTGGTACGAGCAGTACTTC.

V is TRBV5-4 and J is TRBJ2-5; 8 bases are a match to TRBD1. The V gene end was trimmed by 4 bases and the J gene end by 0 bases; junction bases not matched to a gene: 11. Germline CDR1 SGHNT, CDR2 YYREEE (reference sequence). The CDR3 sequence is 17 residues long. The CDR3 loop reads CASSGFQQGENQETQYF. Here the CDR3 DNA reads TGTGCCAGCAGCGGTTTCCAACAGGGGGAGAACCAAGAGACCCAGTACTTC.

This clone was counted once. The rearrangement uses TRBV4-3 and TRBJ2-7; D is ambiguous. Germline V lookup: CDR1 LGHNA, CDR2 YSLEER. Trimming left V 0 bases short and J 0 bases short, with 9 bases between. This CDR3 spans 15 amino acids. The DNA of the CDR3 is TGCGCCAGCAGCCAAGAGAGGCCGAACTCCTACGAGCAGTACTTC. Translating gives CASSQERPNSYEQYF.

The chain couples TRBV5-1 to TRBJ1-1, with TRBD1 matching 8 bases. V trimming: 0 bases; J trimming: 6 bases; junction bases outside the gene matches: 4. The CDR3 is made up of 14 amino acids. Germline CDR1 is SGHRS and CDR2 is YFSETQ. The chain's CDR3 is CASSLGQGSSEAFF. The CDR3 DNA reads as TGCGCCAGCAGCTTGGGACAGGGGTCTTCTGAAGCTTTCTTT. Supplemented by reference TRBV5-1 and TRBJ1-1, the full variable domain reads KAGVTQTPRYLIKTRGQQVTLSCSPISGHRSVSWYQQTPGQGLQFLFEYFSETQRNKGNFPGRFSGRQFSNSRSEMNVSTLELGDSALYLCASSLGQGSSEAFFGQGTRLTVV.

This clone occurred once. This chain connects TRBV28 to TRBJ1-4; 9 positions match TRBD1. The CDR3 consists of 14 residues. The V segment lost 8 bases and the J segment 7 bases; nucleotides outside the gene matches: 8. Looked up from germline, CDR1 is MDHEN and CDR2 is SYDVKM. The CDR3 nucleotides read TGTGCCAGCGAAACAGGGGGCAGTGGTGAAAAACTGTTTTTT. Its translation: CASETGGSGEKLFF.

The chain employs TRBV5-4 and TRBJ2-2, with D perhaps matching TRBD2 (6 bases). There are 13 residues in the CDR3. The V gene lost 2 bases and the J gene lost 6 bases, with 8 bases spanning the gap. Germline CDR1 is SGHNT and CDR2 is YYREEE (reference sequence). The CDR3 loop is CASSFWEAGELFF. DNA of the CDR3: TGTGCCAGCAGCTTTTGGGAGGCCGGGGAGCTGTTTTTT.

This chain uses TRBV12-2 with TRBJ2-7; the table's D call, TRBD2, has no DNA check behind it. TRBV12-2 represents a pseudogene. The CDR3 consists of 17 residues. The CDR3 here is CASRLALAGGGPHEQYF. DNA of the CDR3: TGTGCAAGTCGCTTAGCGCTGGCGGGGGGGGGCCCTCACGAGCAGTACTTC.

This clone occurred once. The V and J genes are TRBV5-6 and TRBJ2-7; D is uncertain. Germline CDR1 is SGHDT and CDR2 is YYEEEE. CDR3 length equals 14 residues. Trimming pared 0 bases from V and 7 bases from J, leaving 14 bases between. CDR3 in amino acids: CASSLDGPPEEQYF. DNA for the CDR3: TGTGCCAGCAGCTTGGATGGGCCCCCCGAAGAGCAGTACTTC.

The chain joins TRBV6-5 to TRBJ2-1, with 7 bases identical to TRBD1. CDR3 length: 13 residues. The J segment lost 10 bases and the V segment lost 0 bases, leaving 3 bases of the junction unmatched. Germline loops: CDR1 MNHEY, CDR2 SVGAGI. CDR3 loop: CASSYSPGQEQFF. CDR3 nucleotides: TGTGCCAGCAGTTACTCGCCGGGACAGGAGCAGTTCTTC.